These 4 T cell receptor beta chains share one sample of origin, sequenced in a study of cytomegalovirus exposure and HLA in healthy donors. PCR was performed using 60 Vbeta and 13 Jbeta primers. Sequenced by immunoSEQ multiplex PCR; TCRdb stores in-frame clones only, minus some. This table holds about 160,000 clones, approximately 80% found once. Sequencing input: PBMCs. The receptors originated from a woman aged 40 to 50 in good health and CMV-seropositive.

This clone was counted a few times. The chain carries TRBV10-3 and TRBJ2-7; TRBD2 might be the D (6 bases). The germline V and J ends were trimmed by 3 bases and 4 bases, with 16 bases remaining between them. This CDR3 is built from 15 residues. Per the germline V gene, CDR1 is ENHRY and CDR2 is SYGVKD. For the CDR3, the DNA is TGTGCCATCAGTGACCTGGCTCAGGGAGGATACGAGCAGTACTTC. Its protein is CAISDLAQGGYEQYF.

The chain joins TRBV4-3 to TRBJ1-2; 7 bases agree with TRBD1. CDR1 LGHNA and CDR2 YSLEER come from the germline V gene. This CDR3 region has 18 residues. The V and J ends lost 1 base and 6 bases, in that order; junction bases with no gene match: 17. CDR3 in amino acids: CASSQGLAAGQVSHGYTF. DNA of the CDR3: TGCGCCAGCAGCCAAGGTCTGGCGGCTGGACAGGTTTCCCATGGCTACACCTTC.

This rearrangement joins TRBV5-4 to TRBJ2-5, with D possibly being TRBD2 (5 bases). Trimming took off 0 bases at V and 5 bases at J, with 17 bases between the two ends. This CDR3 spans 16 amino acids. The germline V gene encodes CDR1 SGHNT and CDR2 YYREEE (reference sequence). CDR3 residues: CASSLELGIRGETQYF. The CDR3 DNA follows: TGTGCCAGCAGCTTGGAATTGGGCATTCGAGGGGAGACCCAGTACTTC.

This sequence joins TRBV6-5 and TRBJ1-2, with D possibly being TRBD1 (5 bases). Germline assignment: CDR1 MNHEY and CDR2 SVGAGI. The V end lost 2 bases, the J end lost 4 bases, and 8 bases lay between the germline ends. The CDR3 extends over 13 amino acids. CDR3 coding DNA: TGTGCCAGCAGTTACGTCGGGGGCTATGGCTACACCTTC. Encoded protein: CASSYVGGYGYTF.